This passage covers 29 T cell receptor beta chains from one sample sequenced in a study of patients and donors after allogeneic stem cell transplantation. MiXCR, applied by TCRdb to the RT-PCR reads, yields one record per CDR3 protein. This repertoire shows about 110,000 distinct CDR3 sequences, 35% to 45% found once; its top ten account for around 30%. Sequenced input: blood, either unsorted or a sorted T cell fraction (not recorded which). The receptor set was obtained from a human donor who was either an allogeneic HSCT recipient or a stem cell or donor lymphocyte infusion donor (not recorded which). It is not recorded whose cells these are; they may come from a transplant donor.

This clonotype was observed a handful of times. V gene TRBV6-6 combines with J gene TRBJ1-1; possible D gene TRBD1, 6 bases. The CDR3 totals 12 residues. Between the trimmed V and J ends, which lost 8 bases and 6 bases, there was a span of 13 bases. Germline V CDR1 and CDR2: MNHNY, SVGAGI (reference sequence). CDR3 amino acids: CASGGKGAEAFF. In DNA form, the CDR3 reads TGTGCCAGCGGCGGGAAGGGGGCTGAAGCTTTCTTT.

There are a few counts of this clonotype. The chain employs TRBV5-1 and TRBJ2-3; D is ambiguous. The germline V gene encodes CDR1 SGHRS and CDR2 YFSETQ. V lost 0 bases and J 5 bases, leaving 4 bases between the germline ends. There are 12 residues in the CDR3. CDR3 in amino acids: CASSLVQDTQYF. DNA for the CDR3: TGCGCCAGCAGCTTGGTACAAGATACGCAGTATTTT.

The chain carries TRBV20-1 and TRBJ2-2, with 7 bases fitting TRBD1. CDR1 and CDR2 from the germline V gene are DFQATT and SNEGSKA (reference sequence). Trimming took 3 bases from V and 5 from J; bases not matched to a gene: 9. CDR3 length: 15 amino acids. The CDR3 coding sequence is TGCAGTGCTAGTACAATCAGGGGGAAAACCGGGGAGCTGTTTTTT. Its translation is CSASTIRGKTGELFF.

The chain links TRBV5-6 to TRBJ2-1; a weak D match, TRBD2 (6 bases). With 3 bases removed from V and 1 base from J, the gap between germline ends came to 14 bases. This CDR3 is 16 amino acids long. Germline V CDR1 and CDR2: SGHDT, YYEEEE. CDR3 residues: CASSSSRDSSYNEQFF. The CDR3 nucleotides read TGTGCCAGCAGCTCCAGCCGGGACTCGTCCTACAATGAGCAGTTCTTC.

The chain combines TRBV15 with TRBJ2-3; TRBD2 aligns across 7 bases. CDR3 length equals 13 residues. Trimming at V came to 2 bases and at J to 6 bases, leaving 2 bases not matched to a gene. Germline CDR1 reads LNHNV; CDR2 reads YYDKDF (reference sequence). CDR3 residues: CATSRLAGDTQYF. CDR3 DNA sequence: TGTGCCACCAGCAGATTAGCGGGTGATACGCAGTATTTT.

The rearrangement uses TRBV7-2 and TRBJ2-3; the D call may be TRBD1 or TRBD2 (6 bases each). Germline assignment: CDR1 SGHTA and CDR2 FQGNSA. CDR3 length: 20 amino acids. With 4 bases removed from V and 0 bases from J, the gap between germline ends came to 26 bases. CDR3 in DNA: TGTGCCAGCAGCTCGCTCCTGTGGCGGCGGGACATCGCTAGCACAGATACGCAGTATTTT. This sequence encodes CASSSLLWRRDIASTDTQYF.

The gene calls are TRBV7-8 and TRBJ1-6; D uncertain. This CDR3 is built from 15 residues. Germline CDR1 SGHVS, CDR2 FQNEAQ. The V end was cut by 6 bases, the J end by 9 bases, with 18 bases between. This chain's CDR3 is CASSSVQAWSSPLHF. CDR3 sequence (DNA): TGTGCCAGCAGTTCCGTTCAGGCCTGGAGTTCACCCCTCCACTTT.

V and J are TRBV12-3 or TRBV12-4 and TRBJ2-1; either TRBD1 or TRBD2 may supply D (6 bases each). The CDR3 consists of 14 residues. V was pared by 0 bases and J by 8 bases, with 11 bases between. The CDR3 region is CASSLASEGDEQFF. DNA for the CDR3: TGTGCCAGCAGTTTAGCGTCGGAGGGGGATGAGCAGTTCTTC.

This clonotype was observed a few times. The chain recombines TRBV6-1 with TRBJ1-6, with 7 bases fitting TRBD1. The CDR3 is made up of 15 amino acids. Losses at the gene ends were 5 bases for V and 6 bases for J; bases not matched to a gene: 7. CDR1 and CDR2 (germline): MNHNS, SASEGT. CDR3 region: CASSTRDRANSPLHF. The CDR3 DNA reads as TGTGCCAGCAGTACTCGAGACAGGGCTAATTCACCCCTCCACTTT.

The chain is built from TRBV7-2 and TRBJ1-2; 11 bases map to TRBD1. Germline assignment: CDR1 SGHTA and CDR2 FQGNSA. The CDR3 loop spans 15 amino acids. J was trimmed by 2 bases and V by 5 bases; bases with no gene match: 4. The DNA for the CDR3 is TGTGCCAGCAGCGTAGGGACAGGGGGGAACTATGGCTACACCTTC. This encodes CASSVGTGGNYGYTF.

The CDR3 is CASSHTDRGKEKLFF. CDR3 nucleotides: TGTGCCAGCAGCCACACGGACAGGGGAAAGGAAAAACTGTTTTTT. V usage is TRBV7-6 and J usage is TRBJ1-4; TRBD1 agrees at 9 bases. The germline gives CDR1 SGHVS, CDR2 FNYEAQ. V shed 5 bases, J shed 8 bases, and the junction held 9 bases outside the gene matches. CDR3 size: 15 residues.

The chain couples TRBV5-1 to TRBJ1-2, with no clear D. The CDR3 spans 14 residues. Germline CDR1 is SGHRS and CDR2 is YFSETQ. V lost 2 bases and J 0 bases, leaving 8 bases between the germline ends. The CDR3 region is CASSFRGSNYGYTF. As DNA, the CDR3 is TGCGCCAGCAGCTTTCGGGGTTCTAACTATGGCTACACCTTC.

The rearrangement links TRBV20-1 to TRBJ2-7, with 8 bases identical to TRBD1. This CDR3 has 13 amino acids. V gave up 6 bases and J gave up 8 bases; unmatched junction bases: 12. CDR1 and CDR2 (germline): DFQATT, SNEGSKA (reference sequence). CDR3 coding DNA: TGCAGTGCAATAAACAGGGGGTTTCTTCAGCAGTACTTC. This codes for CSAINRGFLQQYF.

This clonotype was seen just once. V and J are TRBV5-6 and TRBJ2-2, with D possibly matching TRBD1 (6 bases). The germline V gene has CDR1 SGHDT and CDR2 YYEEEE. This CDR3 comprises 13 residues. The V gene lost 4 bases and the J gene lost 6 bases, with 10 bases spanning the gap. In DNA form, the CDR3 reads TGTGCCAGCAGCCCTGGGGGCGCCGGGGAGCTGTTTTTT. As protein: CASSPGGAGELFF. The whole variable domain, filled in from reference TRBV5-6 and TRBJ2-2, reads DAGVTQSPTHLIKTRGQQVTLRCSPKSGHDTVSWYQQALGQGPQFIFQYYEEEERQRGNFPDRFSGHQFPNYSSELNVNALLLGDSALYLCASSPGGAGELFFGEGSRLTVL.

This clonotype was seen only a few times. The gene calls are TRBV6-1 and TRBJ2-7, with 9 positions matching TRBD1. With V trimmed by 4 bases and J by 3 bases, 4 bases remained unmatched. The CDR3 extends over 14 amino acids. Germline loops: CDR1 MNHNS, CDR2 SASEGT. CDR3: CASSGDRANYEQYF. The CDR3 region has the DNA TGTGCCAGCAGTGGGGACAGGGCCAACTACGAGCAGTACTTC.

The table lists this clonotype with a few counts. The chain recombines TRBV20-1 with TRBJ2-1; 7 bases are shared with TRBD1. Germline V lookup: CDR1 DFQATT, CDR2 SNEGSKA (reference sequence). The J segment lost 3 bases and the V segment lost 2 bases, leaving 1 base of the junction unmatched. The CDR3 covers 13 residues. The CDR3 sequence: CSARRTGYNEQFF. In DNA, the CDR3 is TGCAGTGCTAGAAGGACAGGCTACAATGAGCAGTTCTTC.

This clonotype was detected a few times. The rearrangement links TRBV4-3 to TRBJ2-5; the D is unclear. The CDR3 has 13 residues. Germline V gives CDR1 LGHNA, CDR2 YSLEER. The V end was cut by 2 bases, the J end by 2 bases, with 6 bases between. Here the CDR3 reads CASSQINQETQYF. The CDR3 region has the DNA TGCGCCAGCAGCCAAATCAATCAAGAGACCCAGTACTTC.

The chain employs TRBV3-1 and TRBJ2-3; maybe TRBD2 (6 bases). Germline V gene sequence: CDR1 LGHDT, CDR2 YNNKEL (reference sequence). This CDR3 spans 16 amino acids. V was trimmed by 0 bases and J by 5 bases, leaving 15 bases between them. Here the CDR3 reads CASSQDRRRARDTQYF. The CDR3 region has the DNA TGTGCCAGCAGCCAAGATAGGAGGAGGGCCAGAGATACGCAGTATTTT.

V and J are TRBV6-5 and TRBJ1-4, with D uncertain. CDR3 size: 14 residues. Germline CDR1 is MNHEY and CDR2 is SVGAGI. V gave up 2 bases and J gave up 8 bases, with 12 bases separating them. In nucleotides, the CDR3 is TGTGCCAGCAGTTACGGTGGACCGGGAGAAAAACTGTTTTTT. Its protein is CASSYGGPGEKLFF.

The genes are TRBV9 and TRBJ1-5; unclear D gene. The V end was cut by 10 bases, the J end by 7 bases, with 6 bases between. Germline values: CDR1 SGDLS, CDR2 YYNGEE. The CDR3 loop spans 9 amino acids. Here the CDR3 DNA reads TGTGCCTCGGGGCAGCCCCAGCATTTT. Translation gives CASGQPQHF.

V and J are TRBV13 and TRBJ2-1; the match to TRBD2 covers 9 bases. This CDR3 spans 14 amino acids. With 7 bases clipped from V and 5 bases from J, the junction kept 6 bases outside the gene matches. The germline gives CDR1 PRHDT, CDR2 FYEKMQ (reference sequence). CDR3 amino acids: CASKLTSGNNEQFF. The DNA of the CDR3 is TGTGCCAGCAAGTTGACTAGCGGAAACAATGAGCAGTTCTTC.

The chain has TRBV27 and TRBJ2-1; no firm D call. The V gene's germline CDR1 is MNHEY and CDR2 SMNVEV (reference sequence). The CDR3 contains 18 residues. Trimming cost V 3 bases and J 7 bases, with 25 bases left between them. CDR3 coding DNA: TGTGCCAGCAGTTTGTCTCCCTTGACTTTCCCCTATCGGAATGAGCAGTTCTTC. Amino acids: CASSLSPLTFPYRNEQFF.

V usage is TRBV7-8 and J usage is TRBJ1-2; D is undetermined. The CDR3 sequence is 14 residues long. Germline-derived CDR1 and CDR2 are SGHVS and FQNEAQ. Trimming took off 1 base at V and 4 bases at J, with 10 bases between the two ends. CDR3 loop: CASSLGPWGYGYTF. As DNA, the CDR3 is TGTGCCAGCAGCTTAGGCCCCTGGGGCTATGGCTACACCTTC.

This clonotype was observed a few times. This chain connects TRBV10-3 to TRBJ2-7; TRBD1 matches 7 bases. This CDR3 region has 13 residues. Germline V lookup: CDR1 ENHRY, CDR2 SYGVKD. V gave up 4 bases and J gave up 2 bases; unmatched junction bases: 2. The chain's CDR3 is CAISGTGAYEQYF. The CDR3 DNA reads TGTGCCATCAGTGGGACAGGAGCCTACGAGCAGTACTTC.

This clonotype was counted a few times. This chain uses TRBV9 with TRBJ2-7; 8 nucleotides align to TRBD1. Unmatched junction bases numbered 7, after V lost 0 bases and J lost 5 bases. The CDR3 has 15 amino acids. Germline V gene sequence: CDR1 SGDLS, CDR2 YYNGEE. The CDR3 DNA follows: TGTGCCAGCAGCGTAGATCCCTCAGGGGGCCACGAGCAGTACTTC. This sequence encodes CASSVDPSGGHEQYF. Full variable domain (rest looked up from reference TRBV9 and TRBJ2-7): DSGVTQTPKHLITATGQRVTLRCSPRSGDLSVYWYQQSLDQGLQFLIQYYNGEERAKGNILERFSAQQFPDLHSELNLSSLELGDSALYFCASSVDPSGGHEQYFGPGTRLTVT.

The rearrangement uses TRBV10-3 and TRBJ1-2; tentative D call: TRBD1 (6 bases). The CDR3 loop spans 12 amino acids. Deletions cut 10 bases from V and 6 bases from J, with 15 bases between. Germline CDR1 reads ENHRY; CDR2 reads SYGVKD. CDR3 sequence: CATNRERNGYTF. Written as DNA, the CDR3 is TGTGCCACGAACAGGGAAAGGAATGGCTACACCTTC.

This chain connects TRBV3-1 to TRBJ2-1; perhaps TRBD2 as D (6 bases). CDR1 is LGHDT and CDR2 is YNNKEL in the germline V gene (reference sequence). Trimming removed 3 bases from V and 14 bases from J, with 14 bases in between. The CDR3 is 12 amino acids. The CDR3 DNA reads as TGTGCCAGCAGCCATGGGACTTCAGAAAAGTTCTTC. Translation: CASSHGTSEKFF.

This clonotype was seen ten or more times. The V and J genes are TRBV29-1 and TRBJ1-2, with D unresolved. The CDR3 runs to 10 residues. The germline V and J ends were trimmed by 2 bases and 6 bases, with 4 bases remaining between them. Germline loops: CDR1 SQVTM, CDR2 ANQGSEA. Here the CDR3 reads CSVELNGYTF. As DNA, the CDR3 is TGCAGCGTTGAACTTAATGGCTACACCTTC. Full variable domain (outside the CDR3, taken from reference TRBV29-1 and TRBJ1-2): SAVISQKPSRDICQRGTSLTIQCQVDSQVTMMFWYRQQPGQSLTLIATANQGSEATYESGFVIDKFPISRPNLTFSTLTVSNMSPEDSSIYLCSVELNGYTFGSGTRLTVV.

This chain links TRBV15 with TRBJ2-4; tentative D call: TRBD2 (7 bases). This CDR3 spans 17 amino acids. Between the trimmed V and J ends, which lost 0 bases and 3 bases, there was a span of 15 bases. CDR1 is LNHNV and CDR2 is YYDKDF in the germline V gene (reference sequence). The CDR3 DNA follows: TGTGCCACCAGCAGAGATTGGGGGCTAGCGGACAAAAACATTCAGTACTTC. Residues: CATSRDWGLADKNIQYF.